The source of this T cell receptor beta chain is a study of tumor-infiltrating lymphocytes in primary liver carcinoma. This CDR3 spans 14 amino acids. The V end was cut by 5 bases, the J end by 10 bases, with 21 bases between. Germline assignment: CDR1 DFQATT and CDR2 SNEGSKA (reference sequence). Study-wide results and limits: It was observed that only about 7.5-24% of the top clones appeared in every one of the five tumor regions. Overlap in tumor-adjacent and tumor-blood pairs fell below that of tumor region pairs.

Total RNA amounting to approximately 460 ng was the source from which TCR beta cDNA was made with a constant-region primer. Three nested multiplex PCR rounds, a slightly modified ARM-PCR, produced the libraries for TCR beta. Forward primers for TRBV1-TRBV30 and a C-beta reverse primer served the first two PCR rounds, at 10 cycles each. TCRdb re-called the multiplex PCR reads through MiXCR, storing one row per CDR3 protein. In the table there are tens of thousands of distinct CDR3 sequences, roughly two thirds of which are singletons. DNA and RNA were both co-extracted from about 20-30 mg of bulk tissue that had not been sorted. This clonotype was detected once. Its antigen is not known. A much bigger clone sits one base away, suggesting this may be a read error.

The rearrangement links TRBV20-1 to TRBJ2-1; no clear D gene. This clonotype was obtained from a man between 35 and 55 years old with primary liver carcinoma and hepatitis B virus infection. Sequenced sample: liver tumor tissue from sampling region 4. Subset: tumor region T4, right-lateral pole. CDR3 bases: TGCAGTGCTTTAGTGGGATCTCCCTGGGGAGAGCAGTTCTTC. Amino acids: CSALVGSPWGEQFF.